The clone carrying this TCR beta chain was recorded a few times. Its antigen is undetermined. The data derive from a study of early T cells in non-severe SARS-CoV-2 infection. From the 5' RACE reads, TCRdb called clonotypes with MiXCR, one entry per CDR3 protein. The sample includes tens of thousands of distinct CDR3 sequences, around 10% of them seen just once. Study outcomes and limitations: VDJdb matches were skewed toward anti-spike CD8 T cell responses.

Germline lookup yields CDR1 DFQATT and CDR2 SNEGSKA (reference sequence). The CDR3 contains 12 residues. The receptor's source is an adult who was a healthcare worker with PCR-confirmed SARS-CoV-2 infection or an uninfected control (not recorded which). The material sequenced was whole blood, taken at baseline. The rearrangement joins TRBV20-1 to TRBJ1-1; possibly TRBD1 for D (6 bases). CDR3 loop: CSSGQRNTEAFF. CDR3 coding DNA: TGCAGCTCGGGACAACGGAACACTGAAGCTTTCTTT.